The source of this TCR beta chain is a study of T cell repertoires in cytomegalovirus infection. Study-level background: Public TCR beta signatures provided an indication of both CMV infection and a matching HLA type.

Study-level findings and limits: Adding up the frequency of public TCR beta families identified people who carried CMV plus the relevant HLA. There were HLA-C-restricted CMV-specific TCR beta clonotypes dominating the ex vivo response.

TCRdb reprocessed the reads with MiXCR, giving one entry per CDR3 protein. This sample yields 55,000 to 70,000 distinct CDR3 sequences, of which about 30% are seen a single time; roughly 70% belongs to the top ten. This clonotype is categorized as medium-sized. Its specificity is not known. The V end lost 5 bases, the J end lost 7 bases, and 9 bases lay between the germline ends. The CDR3 covers 12 residues. Germline lookup yields CDR1 SGHNT and CDR2 YENEEA. The V gene is TRBV11-3, the J gene TRBJ2-1; D is unresolved. The origin of this receptor is a human donor in good health (CMV status not recorded). Some clones in this sample may be carry-over from other donors' samples. The sequencing sample was made of PBMCs, sequenced either directly or after in vitro stimulation (not recorded which). The CDR3 DNA reads TGTGCCAGCAGCCGCTGGGAAAATGAGCAGTTCTTC. Residues: CASSRWENEQFF.